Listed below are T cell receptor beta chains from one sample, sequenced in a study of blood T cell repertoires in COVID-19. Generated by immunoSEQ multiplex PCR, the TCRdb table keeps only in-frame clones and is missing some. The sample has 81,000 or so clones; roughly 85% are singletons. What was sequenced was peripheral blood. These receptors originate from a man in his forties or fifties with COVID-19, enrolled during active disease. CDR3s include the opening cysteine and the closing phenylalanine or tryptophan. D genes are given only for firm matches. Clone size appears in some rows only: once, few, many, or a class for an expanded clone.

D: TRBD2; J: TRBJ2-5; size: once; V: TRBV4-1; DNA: TGCGCCAGTGGCCCGCGGCCACCGAGCGGGACGGGAGAGACCCAGTACTTC; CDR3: CASGPRPPSGTGETQYF
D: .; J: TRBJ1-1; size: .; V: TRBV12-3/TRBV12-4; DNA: TGTGCCACGGGTAACACTGAAGCTTTCTTT; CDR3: CATGNTEAFF
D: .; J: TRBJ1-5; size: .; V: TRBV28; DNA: TGTGCCAGCATCGCAGGGGTTGGTCAGCCCCAGCATTTT; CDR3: CASIAGVGQPQHF
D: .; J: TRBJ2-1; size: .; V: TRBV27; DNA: TGTGCCAGCAGCTATTCGGCAGGGCAGAACTACAATGAGCAGTTCTTC; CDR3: CASSYSAGQNYNEQFF
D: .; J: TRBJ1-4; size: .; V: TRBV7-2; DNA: TGTGCCAGCAGCCAGAACCCGGGATCCCACGGGAGACTGTTTTTT; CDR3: CASSQNPGSHGRLFF
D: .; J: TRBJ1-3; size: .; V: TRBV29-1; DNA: TGCAGCGTTACAGACGAAGGAAACACCATATATTTT; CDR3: CSVTDEGNTIYF
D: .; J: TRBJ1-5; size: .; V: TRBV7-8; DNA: TGTGCCAGCAGCCACCCCGGGGGAACGGATCAGCCCCAGCATTTT; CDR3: CASSHPGGTDQPQHF
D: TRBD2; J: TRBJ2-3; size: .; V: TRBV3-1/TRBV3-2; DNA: TGTGCCAGCAGCCAAGATCTAACCGGGAGGCCAGATACGCAGTATTTT; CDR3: CASSQDLTGRPDTQYF
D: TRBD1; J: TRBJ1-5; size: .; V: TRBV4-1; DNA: TGCGCCAGCAGCACAAAGACAGGGGGCCAGCCCCAGCATTTT; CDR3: CASSTKTGGQPQHF
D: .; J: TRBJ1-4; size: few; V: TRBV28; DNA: TGTGCCAGCAGTACCCAGGGGCTAGGTAATGAAAAACTGTTTTTT; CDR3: CASSTQGLGNEKLFF
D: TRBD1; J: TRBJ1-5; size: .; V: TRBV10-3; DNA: TGTGCCATCAGTAGGACAGGGGATTCGGGCAATCAGCCCCAGCATTTT; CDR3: CAISRTGDSGNQPQHF
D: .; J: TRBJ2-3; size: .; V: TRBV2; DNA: TGTGCCAGCAGCGACGGGACTCCCACAGATACGCAGTATTTT; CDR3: CASSDGTPTDTQYF
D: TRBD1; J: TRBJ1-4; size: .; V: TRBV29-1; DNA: TGCAGCGCTACGACAGGGACCCTTGAAAAACTGTTTTTT; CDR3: CSATTGTLEKLFF
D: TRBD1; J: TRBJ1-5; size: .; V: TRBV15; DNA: TGTGCCACCAGTAAAAACGACACCGGGGACAGGGATAGCAATCAGCCCCAGCATTTT; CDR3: CATSKNDTGDRDSNQPQHF
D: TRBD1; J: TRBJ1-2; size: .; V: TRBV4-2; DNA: TGTGCCAGCAGCCAAGTTGGACAGGGTGGCTACACCTTC; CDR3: CASSQVGQGGYTF
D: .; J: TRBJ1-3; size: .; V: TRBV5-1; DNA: TGCGCCAGCAGTGGGGGTGTGGCGACAGGTCCCTCTGGAAACACCATATATTTT; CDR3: CASSGGVATGPSGNTIYF
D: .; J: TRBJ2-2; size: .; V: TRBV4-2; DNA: TGTGCCAGCAGCCAAGAATCAGGGGTGTTAGGCGGGGAGCTGTTTTTT; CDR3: CASSQESGVLGGELFF
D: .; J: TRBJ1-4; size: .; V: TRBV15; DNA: TGTGCCACCAGGCCGGGGTTTGGGGAAAAACTGTTTTTT; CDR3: CATRPGFGEKLFF
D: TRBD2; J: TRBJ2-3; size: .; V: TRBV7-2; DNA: TGTGCCAGCAGCTCCACTAGCGGGATAATAGATACGCAGTATTTT; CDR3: CASSSTSGIIDTQYF
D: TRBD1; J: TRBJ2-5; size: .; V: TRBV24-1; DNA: TGTGCCACCAGTGGGGCAGGGGGCATTGAGGAGACCCAGTACTTC; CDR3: CATSGAGGIEETQYF
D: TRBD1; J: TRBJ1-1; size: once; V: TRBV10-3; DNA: TGTGCCATCAGTGAGGGGACAGGGGCTGGGGGATCTGAAGCTTTCTTT; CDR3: CAISEGTGAGGSEAFF
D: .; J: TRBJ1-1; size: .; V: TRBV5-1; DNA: TGCGCCAGCAGCGCGTCCTCCTTGAACACTGAAGCTTTCTTT; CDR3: CASSASSLNTEAFF
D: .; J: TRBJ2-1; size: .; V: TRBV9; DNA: TGTGCCAGCAGCGCATTGGAGCGGGACAATGAGCAGTTCTTC; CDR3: CASSALERDNEQFF
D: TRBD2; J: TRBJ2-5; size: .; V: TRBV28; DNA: TGTGCCAGCACCGCGGCGGGAGGCCGATTGGAGACCCAGTACTTC; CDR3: CASTAAGGRLETQYF
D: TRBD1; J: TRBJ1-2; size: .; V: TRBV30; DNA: TGTGCCTGGAGTGCCTGGGACAGGGGGAACCAGGGCTACACCTTC; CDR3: CAWSAWDRGNQGYTF
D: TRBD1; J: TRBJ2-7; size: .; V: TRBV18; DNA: TGTGCCAGCTCATCGATCGGGACAGGGTCCACCTACGAGCAGTACTTC; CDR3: CASSSIGTGSTYEQYF
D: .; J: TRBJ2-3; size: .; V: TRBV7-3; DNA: TGTGCCAGCAGCTCCCCCGGAGGGGGCACAGATACGCAGTATTTT; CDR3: CASSSPGGGTDTQYF
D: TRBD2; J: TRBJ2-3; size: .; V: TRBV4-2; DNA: TGTGCCAGCAGCCAAGTGGGGACTAGCGAAACAGATACGCAGTATTTT; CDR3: CASSQVGTSETDTQYF
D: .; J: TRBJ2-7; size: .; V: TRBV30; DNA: TGTGCCTGGAGAACGTGGGGCCTTACCTACGAGCAGTACTTC; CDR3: CAWRTWGLTYEQYF
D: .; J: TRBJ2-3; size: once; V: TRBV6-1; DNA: TGTGCCAGCAGTGAAAGGTTTCAGGGCAACACAGATACGCAGTATTTT; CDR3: CASSERFQGNTDTQYF
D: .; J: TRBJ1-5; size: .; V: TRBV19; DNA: TGTGCCAGTAGTATATTAGGGAGTGGGCAGCCCCAGCATTTT; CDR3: CASSILGSGQPQHF
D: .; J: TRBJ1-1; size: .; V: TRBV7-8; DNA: TGTGCCAGCAGCCTTAAATGGGAGGGGAACACTGAAGCTTTCTTT; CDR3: CASSLKWEGNTEAFF
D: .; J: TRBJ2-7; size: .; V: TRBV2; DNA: TGTGCCAGCAGGGGAGTCTACGAGCAGTACTTC; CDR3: CASRGVYEQYF
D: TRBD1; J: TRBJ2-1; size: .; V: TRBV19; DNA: TGTGCCAGTAAGGACAGGGGGTTATACAATGAGCAGTTCTTC; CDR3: CASKDRGLYNEQFF
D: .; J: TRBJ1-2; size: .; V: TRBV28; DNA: TGTGCCAGCAGTTCAGGCATAAATGGCTACACCTTC; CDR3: CASSSGINGYTF
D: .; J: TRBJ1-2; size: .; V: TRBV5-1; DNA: TGCGCCAGCAGCTTAAGTAACCCAGAAAACTATGGCTACACCTTC; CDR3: CASSLSNPENYGYTF
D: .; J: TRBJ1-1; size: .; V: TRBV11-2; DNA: TGTGCCAGCAGCTTAGATCTGGAGGACACTGAAGCTTTCTTT; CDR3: CASSLDLEDTEAFF
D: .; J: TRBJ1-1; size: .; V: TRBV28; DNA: TGTGCCAGCAGTTTAGGGCAGGGAGCTTTCTTT; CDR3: CASSLGQGAFF
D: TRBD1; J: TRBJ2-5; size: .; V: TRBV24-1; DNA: TGTGCCACCAGTGGCCTGGACAGGGGACACCAAGAGACCCAGTACTTC; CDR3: CATSGLDRGHQETQYF
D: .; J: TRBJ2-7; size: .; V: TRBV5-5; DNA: TGTGCCAGCAGCTTGGCTTTCGGCTACGAGCAGTACTTC; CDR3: CASSLAFGYEQYF
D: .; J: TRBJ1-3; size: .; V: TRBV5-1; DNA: TGCGCCAGCAGCCTCCAGGGGCCTGGGAGCTCTGGAAACACCATATATTTT; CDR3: CASSLQGPGSSGNTIYF
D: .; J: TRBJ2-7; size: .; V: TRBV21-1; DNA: TGTGCCAGCAGCAAATGCCCCTGGACAGAGACTTCGGACCACTACTACGAGCAGTACTTC; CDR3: CASSKCPWTETSDHYYEQYF
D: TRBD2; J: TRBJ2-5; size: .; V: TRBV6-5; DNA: TGTGCCAGCAAGAAACAACTAGCGGGACAAGAGACCCAGTACTTC; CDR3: CASKKQLAGQETQYF
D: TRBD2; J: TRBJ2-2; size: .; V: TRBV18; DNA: TGTGCCAGCTCACCACCGAGCGGGGTCACCGGGGAGCTGTTTTTT; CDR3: CASSPPSGVTGELFF
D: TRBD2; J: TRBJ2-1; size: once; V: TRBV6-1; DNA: TGTGCCAGCAGTGAAGCTAGGGCTAGCGGGGTGGTAAATGAGCAGTTCTTC; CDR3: CASSEARASGVVNEQFF
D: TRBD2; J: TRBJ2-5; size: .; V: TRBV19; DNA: TGTGCCAGTAGTAGCGGGGGAGAACCGCCGGAGACCCAGTACTTC; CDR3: CASSSGGEPPETQYF
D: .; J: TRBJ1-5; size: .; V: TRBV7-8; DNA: TGTGCCAGCAGCTTAAATCCGGGAGAACGATCCCAGCATTTT; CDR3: CASSLNPGERSQHF
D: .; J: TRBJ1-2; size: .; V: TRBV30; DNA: TGTGCCTGGAGAAAGAGCCGGGGGGATGGCTACACCTTC; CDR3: CAWRKSRGDGYTF
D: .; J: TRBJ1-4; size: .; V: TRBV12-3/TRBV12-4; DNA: TGTGCCAGCAGTCATTTCGGTGAAAAACTGTTTTTT; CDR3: CASSHFGEKLFF
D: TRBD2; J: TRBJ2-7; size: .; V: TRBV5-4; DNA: TGTGCCAGCAGCAACAGTCTAGCGGGAGCTTACGAGCAGTACTTC; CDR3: CASSNSLAGAYEQYF
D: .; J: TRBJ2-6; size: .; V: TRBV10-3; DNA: TGTGCCATCAGTGATACTTGGGAGACGAGCTCTGGGGCCAACGTCCTGACTTTC; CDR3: CAISDTWETSSGANVLTF
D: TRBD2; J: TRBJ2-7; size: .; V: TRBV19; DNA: TGTGCCAGTAGTACTCGGGGGGGGGCCCGCGACTACGAGCAGTACTTC; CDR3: CASSTRGGARDYEQYF
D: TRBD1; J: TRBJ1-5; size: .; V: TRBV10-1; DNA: TGCGCCAGCAGCCTGGACAGGAGTCCCCAGCCCCAGCATTTT; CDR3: CASSLDRSPQPQHF
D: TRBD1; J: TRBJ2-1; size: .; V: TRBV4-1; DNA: TGCGCCAGCAGCCAAGATCGACAGGGGGCGAACAATGAGCAGTTCTTC; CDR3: CASSQDRQGANNEQFF